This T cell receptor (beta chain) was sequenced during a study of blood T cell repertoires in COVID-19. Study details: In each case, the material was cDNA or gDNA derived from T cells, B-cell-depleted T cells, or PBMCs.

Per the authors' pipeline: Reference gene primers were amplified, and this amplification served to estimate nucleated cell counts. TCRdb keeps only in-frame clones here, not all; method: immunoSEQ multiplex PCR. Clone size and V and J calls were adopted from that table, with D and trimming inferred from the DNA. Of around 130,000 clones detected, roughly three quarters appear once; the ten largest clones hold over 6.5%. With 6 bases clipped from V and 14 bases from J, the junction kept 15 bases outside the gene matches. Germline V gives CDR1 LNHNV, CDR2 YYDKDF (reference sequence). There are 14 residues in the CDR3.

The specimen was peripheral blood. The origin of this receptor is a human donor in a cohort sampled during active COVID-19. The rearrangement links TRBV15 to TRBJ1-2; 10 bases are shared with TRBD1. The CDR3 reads CATSKTPDRGGLTF. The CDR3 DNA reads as TGTGCCACCAGTAAGACCCCGGACAGGGGGGGCTTGACCTTC.